Sequencing of this T cell receptor beta chain was carried out in a study of shared clonotypes between healthy human individuals (dated by TCRdb to 2018 to 2020). In terms of the full investigation: The cohort included three men and two women between 18 and 49 years of age. For each donor, CD4 naive and CD4 memory were each given three plates, CD8 naive was given two plates, and CD8 memory was given one plate. The study deeply sequenced blood TCR repertoires of five healthy adults to estimate repertoire size and the extent of clonotype sharing between individuals. Different laboratories and diverse techniques were used to prepare libraries and sequence TCR repertoires, to increase sequencing depth and limit assay-specific biases. Leukapheresis yielded between about 0.9 and 9.5 billion PBMCs per donor. Overall results and qualifications from the work: Across a few donors, roughly 5% of naive CD4, roughly 3.8% of naive CD8, about 2% of memory CD4, and over 0.35% of memory CD8 clonotypes were shared. Naive subsets generally had larger estimated clonotype richness than memory subsets did. Sampling was limited to blood, and TCR repertoires in tissue likely differ from TCR repertoires in blood. The genetic and exposure-history diversity represented was limited by the small number of donors. Rarefaction of sorted-subset datasets indicated incomplete sequencing despite the large sequencing depth. Clonotypes shared by all four sorted-subset donors showed higher generation probabilities than non-shared clonotypes. Pairwise subsampling indicated that sequencing depth was expected to affect the degree of clonotype sharing among donors.

The CDR3, from cysteine to phenylalanine, totals 12 residues. The only DNA kept is the CDR3, 36 bases in frame from the first base. Trimming costs V 5 bases and J 9 bases, and their ends lie 14 bases apart. Taken from the germline V gene (reference sequence), the CDR1 and CDR2 loops are SEHNR and FQNEAQ. With respect to this clone: The target of this receptor is not known. Base qualities are not provided; no much larger clone lies one nucleotide away.

Using the deep immunoSEQ assay, TCR CDR3 regions were amplified from genomic DNA by multiplex PCR. For each cell subset, the extracted genomic DNA was distributed evenly across all wells of several immunoSEQ 96-well plates, and each plate served as one replicate. Each replicate PCR for sorted subsets received about 220 ng genomic DNA, equal to about 30,000 T cell genomes. The purified libraries were quantified using a Qubit 3.0 fluorometer, sized with a Bioanalyzer 2100, and then quantified again using the KAPA Library Quantification kit. A separate single-read 150-cycle Illumina NextSeq 550 flow cell was used to sequence each immunoSEQ 96-well plate. Processing in the source paper ran as follows. Because the immunoSEQ output held only junctional sequences and lacked quality scores, the filtering could not match the filtering applied to full-length reads. Sequences were annotated with PyIR, a Python wrapper for IgBLAST v1.9, using IMGT germline references to assign V/J genes and CDR3. Reads were removed for weak V/J assignments (E-value above 1e-6), missing CDR3, stop codons, out-of-frame junctions, or ambiguous translated residues. A V3J clonotype was defined by an identical inferred V gene, J gene, and CDR3 amino acid sequence. Percentage overlap between repertoires was calculated by dividing the number of shared unique clonotypes by the size of the smaller repertoire. Three approaches were used to assess repertoire richness: RTK rarefaction, the Chao1 estimator, and Recon v2.1 estimates of unobserved clonotypes. OLGA was used to compute generation probabilities for all TCRbeta clonotypes that the gDNA method yielded from a few donors. The clones in this table, taken by TCRdb from immuneACCESS, are in-frame only. Not every clone is retained; where verified, under half of the shortfall comes from an unresolved V gene, and the cause of the rest is unknown. That table supplies the V and J calls and clone size; D and trimming were determined from the DNA. The sample table lists about 2.4 million clones, 80% to 95% of them with a count of one. The ten largest account for around 0.4% of the sample.

The donors were healthy, HIV-negative adults who had no recently reported acute infections or vaccinations. Every donor was a Caucasian adult residing in Nashville, Tennessee, USA. CD4+ T cells were enriched through magnetic negative selection, after which naive cells were positively selected on CD45RA and the remaining negative fraction served as the memory subset. Blood was obtained by leukapheresis, after which PBMCs were separated by Ficoll-Histopaque density gradient centrifugation and cryopreserved in liquid nitrogen vapor phase. Analytical flow cytometry was used to check the purity and quantity of each magnetically sorted T cell population. Genomic DNA was isolated from every sorted fraction and measured by UV absorbance on a Nanodrop 2000c.

The source of this sequence is a man between 18 and 35 years old in good health. Some clones in this sample may be carry-over from other donors' samples. Sample: naive CD4+ T cells from PBMCs. The cell subset or site label here, explained by the study, means: CD45RA+ positively selected. This receptor chain uses TRBV7-9 and TRBJ2-7, with no reliable assignment of the D segment. CDR3 sequence: CASSQGTRLQYF. The nucleotide sequence reads TGTGCCAGCAGCCAAGGTACGCGCTTGCAGTACTTC.